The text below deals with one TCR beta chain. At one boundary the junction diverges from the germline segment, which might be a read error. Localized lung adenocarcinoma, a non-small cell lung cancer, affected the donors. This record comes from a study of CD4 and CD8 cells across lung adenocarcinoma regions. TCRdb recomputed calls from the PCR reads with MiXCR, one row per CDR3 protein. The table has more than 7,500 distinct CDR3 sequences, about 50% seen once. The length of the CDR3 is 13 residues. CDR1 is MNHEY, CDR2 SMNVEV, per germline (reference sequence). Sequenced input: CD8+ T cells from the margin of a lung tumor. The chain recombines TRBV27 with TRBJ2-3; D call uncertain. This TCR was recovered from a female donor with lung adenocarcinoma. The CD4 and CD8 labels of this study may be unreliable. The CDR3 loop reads CASSFTLKNMQYF. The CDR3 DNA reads TGTGCCAGCAGTTTCACCCTCAAAAACATGCAGTACTTT.